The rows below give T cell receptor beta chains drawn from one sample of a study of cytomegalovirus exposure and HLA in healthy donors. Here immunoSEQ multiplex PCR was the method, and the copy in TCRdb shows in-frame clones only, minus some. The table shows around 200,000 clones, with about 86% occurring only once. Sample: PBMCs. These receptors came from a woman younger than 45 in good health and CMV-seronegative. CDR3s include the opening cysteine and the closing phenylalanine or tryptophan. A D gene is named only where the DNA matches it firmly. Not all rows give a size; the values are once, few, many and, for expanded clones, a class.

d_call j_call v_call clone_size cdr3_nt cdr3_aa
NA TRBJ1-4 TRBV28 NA TGTGCCAGCAATACCCCCAGGAGGGCTAATGAAAAACTGTTTTTT CASNTPRRANEKLFF
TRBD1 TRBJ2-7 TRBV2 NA TGTGCCAGCAAAGAATATGGACAGGGGAGCTCCTACGAGCAGTACTTC CASKEYGQGSSYEQYF
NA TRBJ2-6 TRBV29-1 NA TGCAGCGTTCAGGGTTCTGGGGCCAACGTCCTGACTTTC CSVQGSGANVLTF
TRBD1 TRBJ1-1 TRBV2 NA TGTGCCAGCAGTCTGACAGGGATGAACACTGAAGCTTTCTTT CASSLTGMNTEAFF
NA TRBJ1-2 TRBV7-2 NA TGTGCCAGCAGCTCTTCGGGGGGCCCTCATGGCTACACCTTC CASSSSGGPHGYTF
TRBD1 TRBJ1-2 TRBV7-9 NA TGTGCCAGCACCTGGACAGGCACGCCTAACTATGGCTACACCTTC CASTWTGTPNYGYTF
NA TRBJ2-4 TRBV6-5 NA TGTGCCTCCCAAGTTGGACAGACCCAAAACATTCAGTACTTC CASQVGQTQNIQYF
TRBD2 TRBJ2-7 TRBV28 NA TGTGCCAGCAGTTTAAGCGGGGGAGGCTACGAGCAGTACTTC CASSLSGGGYEQYF
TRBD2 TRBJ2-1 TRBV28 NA TGTGCCAGCAGTTTACCAGCGGGAGGAAGGTACGAGCAGTTCTTC CASSLPAGGRYEQFF
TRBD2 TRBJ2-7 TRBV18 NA TGTGCCAGCTCACCACCTCCAGGCGGGAGGATGTACGAGCAGTACTTC CASSPPPGGRMYEQYF
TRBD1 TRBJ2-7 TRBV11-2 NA TGTGCCAGCAGCAGTGGGGTGGGACAGGGGAGGATATACGAGCAGTACTTC CASSSGVGQGRIYEQYF
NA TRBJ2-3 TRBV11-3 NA TGTGCCAGCAGCTACGAGAGGGCAGATACGCAGTATTTT CASSYERADTQYF
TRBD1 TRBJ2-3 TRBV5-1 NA TGCGCCAGCAGCTGGACAGGGGACACAGATACGCAGTATTTT CASSWTGDTDTQYF
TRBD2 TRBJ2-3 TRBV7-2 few TGTGCCAGCAGCTTATTCGGACTAGCGGCCACAGATACGCAGTATTTT CASSLFGLAATDTQYF
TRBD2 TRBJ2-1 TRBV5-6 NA TGTGCCAGCAGTTCAGCGGGAGGCTACAATGAGCAGTTCTTC CASSSAGGYNEQFF
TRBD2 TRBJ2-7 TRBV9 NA TGTGCCAGCAGCGCAGGACTAGCAAGCGAGCAGTACTTC CASSAGLASEQYF
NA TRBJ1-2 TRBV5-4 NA TGTGCCAGCAGCCTGACAGTCTATGGCTACACCTTC CASSLTVYGYTF
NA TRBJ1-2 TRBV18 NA TGTGCCAGCTCACCACCGGTACCGCGGAACTATGGCTACACCTTC CASSPPVPRNYGYTF
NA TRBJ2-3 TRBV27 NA TGTGCCAGCAGTTCGAATCTTGTTGTGACACCGAATACGCAGTATTTT CASSSNLVVTPNTQYF
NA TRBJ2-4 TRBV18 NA TGTGCCAGCTCACCAATGATTGGCCAAACCAAAAACATTCAGTACTTC CASSPMIGQTKNIQYF
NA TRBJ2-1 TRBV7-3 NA TGTGCCAGCAGTCCCACGGCGGGCAGGACCCAGTTCTTC CASSPTAGRTQFF
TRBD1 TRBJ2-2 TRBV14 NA TGTGCCAGCAGCCAAGTGTGGGACAGGAGGTCCCCCGGGGAGCTGTTTTTT CASSQVWDRRSPGELFF
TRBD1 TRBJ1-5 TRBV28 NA TGTGCCAGCAGCCTCAAGGCGTGGACAGGGGATCAGCCCCAGCATTTT CASSLKAWTGDQPQHF
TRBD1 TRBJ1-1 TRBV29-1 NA TGCAGCGTTGAAACAGGGGGGAACACTGAAGCTTTCTTT CSVETGGNTEAFF
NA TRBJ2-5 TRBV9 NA TGTGCCAGCAGCGTAGGTCTAGCCCAAGAGACCCAGTACTTC CASSVGLAQETQYF
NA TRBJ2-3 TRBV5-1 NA TGCGCCAGCAGCCCTGCTAGCGCAGGTACGCAGTATTTT CASSPASAGTQYF
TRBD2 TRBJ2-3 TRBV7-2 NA TGTGCCAGCAGCTTAGTTGCGGGAGAGGTTGATACGCAGTATTTT CASSLVAGEVDTQYF
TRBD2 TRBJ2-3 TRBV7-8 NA TGTGCCAGCAGCTTCCTCAGTAGCGGGGGGGGAACAGATACGCAGTATTTT CASSFLSSGGGTDTQYF
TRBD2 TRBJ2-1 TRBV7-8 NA TGTGCCAGCAGTCCTAGCGGGGGGGCCTCCTACAATGAGCAGTTCTTC CASSPSGGASYNEQFF
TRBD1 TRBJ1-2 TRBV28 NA TGTGCCAGCAGTTTAGCGGACAGGGGGGCGGATGGCTACACCTTC CASSLADRGADGYTF
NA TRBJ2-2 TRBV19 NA TGTGCCGCCCGCGGGGAGACCTCAAACACCGGGGAGCTGTTTTTT CAARGETSNTGELFF
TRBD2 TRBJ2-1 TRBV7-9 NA TGTGCCAGCAGCCCCGTACTAGCGCCCCGACCTTACAATGAGCAGTTCTTC CASSPVLAPRPYNEQFF
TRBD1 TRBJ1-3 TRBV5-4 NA TGTGCCAGCAGCTTTAACCTTCACGGACAGGGGATTGGAAACACCATATATTTT CASSFNLHGQGIGNTIYF
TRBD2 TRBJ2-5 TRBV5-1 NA TGCGCCAGCAGCGTCCCGGGACTAGGAGAGACCCAGTACTTC CASSVPGLGETQYF
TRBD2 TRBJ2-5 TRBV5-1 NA TGCGCCAGCAGCTTTCGGACTAGCGGAGGGGAGACCCAGTACTTC CASSFRTSGGETQYF
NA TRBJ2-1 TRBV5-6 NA TGTGCCAGCAGCATATTACAACATGAGCAGTTCTTC CASSILQHEQFF
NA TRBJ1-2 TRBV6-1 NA TGTGCCAGCCGACCTACTTCAGGGGTTTATGGCTACACCTTC CASRPTSGVYGYTF
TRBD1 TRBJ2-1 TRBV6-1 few TGTGCCAGCAGTGAAGGGGGACAGCACAATGAGCAGTTCTTC CASSEGGQHNEQFF
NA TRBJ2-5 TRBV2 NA TGTGCCAGCCACAGGGAAGTAGGGGAGACCCAGTACTTC CASHREVGETQYF
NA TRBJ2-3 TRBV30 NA TGTGCCTGGAGTGTAGCGAGAGCCACAGATACGCAGTATTTT CAWSVARATDTQYF
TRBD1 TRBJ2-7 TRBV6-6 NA TGTGCCAGCAGTTACTCTACGGGACAGGGGTACGAGCAGTACTTC CASSYSTGQGYEQYF